A single sample is the source of the 6 T cell receptor beta chains below, sequenced in a study of cytomegalovirus exposure and HLA in healthy donors. The PCR ran on 60 Vbeta and 13 Jbeta primers. Clones were read by immunoSEQ multiplex PCR, and TCRdb kept only the in-frame ones, dropping some. The sample records 66,000 or so clones, around 89% being singletons. Sample: PBMCs. These receptor sequences come from a man aged 25-40 years in good health and CMV-seropositive.

J is TRBJ2-7 and V is TRBV19, with D maybe TRBD1 (7 bases). The V end lost 4 bases, the J end lost 6 bases, and 16 bases lay between the germline ends. The CDR3 length is 14 residues. Germline CDR1 and CDR2: LNHDA and SQIVND (reference sequence). In DNA form, the CDR3 reads TGTGCCAGTAGTACCAGGGGGGAAGGGGGCGAGCAGTACTTC. Protein product: CASSTRGEGGEQYF.

J is TRBJ2-1 and V is TRBV7-9; tentatively, D is TRBD2 (5 bases). Trimming left V 2 bases short and J 0 bases short, with 17 bases between. The V gene's germline CDR1 is SEHNR and CDR2 FQNEAQ (reference sequence). The CDR3 loop spans 18 amino acids. In DNA, the CDR3 is TGTGCCAGCAGCTTACCCACAGACTATACTAGCTCCTACAATGAGCAGTTCTTC. Protein: CASSLPTDYTSSYNEQFF. Supplemented by reference TRBV7-9 and TRBJ2-1, the full variable domain reads DTGVSQNPRHKITKRGQNVTFRCDPISEHNRLYWYRQTLGQGPEFLTYFQNEAQLEKSRLLSDRFSAERPKGSFSTLEIQRTEQGDSAMYLCASSLPTDYTSSYNEQFFGPGTRLTVL.

The chain has TRBV25-1 and TRBJ2-7, with 7 bases matching TRBD2. The CDR3 is 15 residues long. Trimming cost V 4 bases and J 0 bases; bases outside gene matches: 6. Looked up from germline, CDR1 is MGHDK and CDR2 is SYGVNS. CDR3 sequence (DNA): TGTGCCAGCAGTGGAACTAGCGCGAGCTCCTACGAGCAGTACTTC. This gives the protein CASSGTSASSYEQYF.

CDR3 DNA sequence: TGTGCCAGCAGATCCGGGAGTAGCTCCTACGAGCAGTACTTC. Amino acids: CASRSGSSSYEQYF. The J gene is TRBJ2-7, the V gene TRBV2, with D possibly TRBD2 on 6 matching bases. Trimming stripped 6 bases from V and 0 bases from J, with 12 bases between. The CDR3 spans 14 residues. Germline CDR1 reads SNHLY; CDR2 reads FYNNEI.

This clone has a single count. This rearrangement joins TRBV7-9 to TRBJ2-1; TRBD1 is a possible D gene (6 bases). The CDR3 contains 17 residues. Germline values: CDR1 SEHNR, CDR2 FQNEAQ (reference sequence). V lost 1 base and J 0 bases, leaving 13 bases between the germline ends. The CDR3 loop is CASSLGRTGFSYNEQFF. The CDR3 DNA is TGTGCCAGCAGCTTAGGACGCACAGGGTTCTCCTACAATGAGCAGTTCTTC.

This chain uses TRBV7-2 with TRBJ2-2; D perhaps matches TRBD1 (6 bases). Germline assignment: CDR1 SGHTA and CDR2 FQGNSA. The CDR3 runs 16 residues. Trimming took 6 bases from V and 2 from J, leaving 16 bases between them. The CDR3 loop reads CASSSGQMVNTGELFF. CDR3 DNA sequence: TGTGCCAGCAGTTCAGGACAGATGGTCAACACCGGGGAGCTGTTTTTT. The complete variable domain, with remaining parts taken from reference TRBV7-2 and TRBJ2-2, reads GAGVSQSPSNKVTEKGKDVELRCDPISGHTALYWYRQSLGQGLEFLIYFQGNSAPDKSGLPSDRFSAERTGGSVSTLTIQRTQQEDSAVYLCASSSGQMVNTGELFFGEGSRLTVL.